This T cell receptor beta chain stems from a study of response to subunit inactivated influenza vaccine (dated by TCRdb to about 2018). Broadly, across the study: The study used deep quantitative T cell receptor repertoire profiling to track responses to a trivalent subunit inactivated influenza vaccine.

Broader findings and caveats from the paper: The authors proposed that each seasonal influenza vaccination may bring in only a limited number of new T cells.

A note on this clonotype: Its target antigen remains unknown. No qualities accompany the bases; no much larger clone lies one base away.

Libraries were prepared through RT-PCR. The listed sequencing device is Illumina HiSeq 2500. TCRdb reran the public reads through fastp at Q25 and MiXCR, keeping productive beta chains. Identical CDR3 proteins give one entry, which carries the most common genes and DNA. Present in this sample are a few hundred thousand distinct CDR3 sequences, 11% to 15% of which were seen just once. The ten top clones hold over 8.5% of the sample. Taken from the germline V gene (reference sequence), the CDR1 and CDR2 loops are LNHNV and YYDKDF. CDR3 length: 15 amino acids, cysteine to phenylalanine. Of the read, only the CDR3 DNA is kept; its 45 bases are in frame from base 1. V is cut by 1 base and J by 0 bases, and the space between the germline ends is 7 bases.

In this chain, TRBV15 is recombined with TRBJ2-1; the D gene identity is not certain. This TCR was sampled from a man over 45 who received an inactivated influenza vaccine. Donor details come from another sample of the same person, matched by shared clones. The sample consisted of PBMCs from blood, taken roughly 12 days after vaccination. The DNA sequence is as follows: TGTGCCACCAGCAGAGGCAGGAGCTCCTACAATGAGCAGTTCTTC. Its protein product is CATSRGRSSYNEQFF.